A single sample gave rise to the 4 T cell receptor beta chains below, sequenced in a study of blood T cell repertoires in COVID-19. The data were produced by immunoSEQ multiplex PCR, yet TCRdb's version contains in-frame clones alone and is incomplete. The table lists fewer than 150,000 clones, around 88% of them singletons. Sequencing was performed on peripheral blood. Receptors originate from a human donor in a cohort sampled during active COVID-19.

This chain joins TRBV19 and TRBJ1-1; 10 positions agree with TRBD1. This CDR3 comprises 15 residues. J lost 6 bases, V lost 6 bases, and 10 bases had no gene match. The germline V gene encodes CDR1 LNHDA and CDR2 SQIVND (reference sequence). The CDR3 DNA sequence: TGTGCCAGTAGCATTGACAGGGGGCCGGTCCCTGAAGCTTTCTTT. Amino acids: CASSIDRGPVPEAFF.

The V and J genes are TRBV24-1 and TRBJ2-2, with unresolved D. V lost 3 bases, J lost 6 bases, and 10 bases lay in between. The CDR3 runs to 14 residues. CDR1 and CDR2 (germline): KGHDR, SFDVKD. For the CDR3, the DNA is TGTGCCACCAGTGATGGTACAGTAGCCGGGGAGCTGTTTTTT. As protein: CATSDGTVAGELFF.

This chain links TRBV30 with TRBJ2-1, with TRBD2 matching over 8 bases. The V segment lost 3 bases and the J segment 7 bases; nucleotides outside the gene matches: 5. The germline V gene encodes CDR1 GTSNPN and CDR2 SVGIG (reference sequence). The CDR3 has 13 amino acids. The CDR3 here is CAWSPGLGNEQFF. The CDR3 region has the DNA TGTGCCTGGAGCCCGGGACTAGGGAATGAGCAGTTCTTC.

The CDR3 spells CASRGQGYQHF. The CDR3 DNA follows: TGTGCCAGCAGGGGACAGGGATACCAGCATTTT. The rearrangement links TRBV27 to TRBJ1-5; 9 nucleotides align to TRBD1. This CDR3 is built from 11 residues. V lost 6 bases, J lost 12 bases, and 3 bases stayed unmatched. In germline, CDR1 is MNHEY, CDR2 SMNVEV (reference sequence).